This T cell receptor beta chain is drawn from a study of shared clonotypes between healthy human individuals. Findings and caveats of the study: With a handful of donors compared, 4.5% to 6.5% of naive CD4 clonotypes were shared.

Concerning this clone itself: The antigen is not known.

Some clones are missing from TCRdb's copy, which holds only in-frame ones; the method was immunoSEQ multiplex PCR. The sample has millions of clones, roughly 94% seen once. CDR3 length equals 13 residues. The chain joins TRBV21-1 to TRBJ1-6. TRBV21-1 is recorded as a pseudogene. What was sequenced was naive CD4+ T cells sorted from blood. Subset denoted: CD45RA+ positively selected. This receptor was identified in a man between 18 and 29 years old in good health. CDR3 DNA sequence: TGTGCCAGCAGCAACGAGAATAATTCACCCCTCCACTTT. This sequence encodes CASSNENNSPLHF.